A selection of T cell receptor beta chains follows, all from one sample in a study of blood T cell repertoires in COVID-19. Generated by immunoSEQ multiplex PCR, the TCRdb table keeps only in-frame clones and is missing some. In the table there are 110,000 or so clones, 84% of which are singletons. The material sequenced was peripheral blood. All receptors derive from a woman aged 45-60 years with acute or convalescent COVID-19. Each CDR3 is given with its conserved first and last residue. Each record gives: clone size, J gene, D gene, V gene, CDR3 DNA, CDR3 protein. A D gene is named only where the DNA matches it firmly. Size tells how often a clone was seen (once, few, many) or the class of an expanded clone, and some rows leave it out.

>-|TRBJ2-7|-|TRBV12-3/TRBV12-4
TGTGCCAGCAGTTCCTCCGGTCGCTACGAGCAGTACTTC
CASSSSGRYEQYF
>-|TRBJ2-7|TRBD1|TRBV10-3
TGTGCCATCAGGGGACAGGGAAAGAACGAGCAGTACTTC
CAIRGQGKNEQYF
>few|TRBJ1-1|-|TRBV10-3
TGTGCCATCAGCCCCAGGGAGGACACTGAAGCTTTCTTT
CAISPREDTEAFF
>-|TRBJ1-1|TRBD1|TRBV2
TGTGCCAGCAGCACCGGGACAGGGATGATGAACACTGAAGCTTTCTTT
CASSTGTGMMNTEAFF
>-|TRBJ2-6|-|TRBV10-3
TGTGCCATGCAGGGTACCAACTCTGGGGCCAACGTCCTGACTTTC
CAMQGTNSGANVLTF
>-|TRBJ2-1|-|TRBV30
TGTGCCTGGAGCCGGGGAAGCTCCTACAATGAGCAGTTCTTC
CAWSRGSSYNEQFF
>-|TRBJ1-2|-|TRBV9
TGTGCCAGCAGCGTAGTGGATCGGTTCGAGGGCACCTTC
CASSVVDRFEGTF
>once|TRBJ1-1|-|TRBV6-6
TGTGCCAGCAGTTACTCGGAGGGTCGGACTGAAGCTTTCTTT
CASSYSEGRTEAFF
>-|TRBJ2-1|-|TRBV9
TGTGCCAGCAGCACCCTCCTCTCCAGCTCCTACAATGAGCAGTTCTTC
CASSTLLSSSYNEQFF
>-|TRBJ2-5|TRBD1|TRBV13
TGTGCCAGCAGCCCATCCCCGGGACAGGGGGACGAGACCCAGTACTTC
CASSPSPGQGDETQYF
>-|TRBJ1-2|-|TRBV2
TGTGCCAGCAGCGGACTGACTACTAACTATGGCTACACCTTC
CASSGLTTNYGYTF
>-|TRBJ1-5|TRBD1|TRBV2
TGTGCCAGCAGTGCACAGGGGGGGAATCAGCCCCAGCATTTT
CASSAQGGNQPQHF
>medium-sized|TRBJ1-6|-|TRBV16
TGTGCCAGCAGCCCACGGGGAGGGTGGGGTTCACCCCTCCACTTT
CASSPRGGWGSPLHF
>-|TRBJ2-7|-|TRBV11-2
TGTGCCAGCAAGCCGGGACTCGTCTCCTACGAGCAGTACTTC
CASKPGLVSYEQYF
>-|TRBJ1-2|-|TRBV19
TGTGCCAGCCGCATTGGCCGAGGGTCGGGTGTCATAAGATGGTACTATGGCTACACCTTC
CASRIGRGSGVIRWYYGYTF
>-|TRBJ1-1|-|TRBV2
TGTGCCAGCAGTTTAGGACAGTTGAACACTGAAGCTTTCTTT
CASSLGQLNTEAFF
>-|TRBJ1-6|-|TRBV18
TGTGCCAGCTCCCGGGAGGGGTTGGCTAATTCACCCCTCCACTTT
CASSREGLANSPLHF
>-|TRBJ2-7|TRBD1|TRBV11-2
TGTGCCAGCAGCTCAGGGGGATCGCAGTACTTC
CASSSGGSQYF
>-|TRBJ2-3|-|TRBV3-1/TRBV3-2
TGTGCCAGCAGCCTTCAAACAGGGAGGGGCACAGATACGCAGTATTTT
CASSLQTGRGTDTQYF
>-|TRBJ2-7|TRBD1|TRBV19
TGTGCCAGTAGTATGGTCAAGGCCGGGACAGGGAAGGACGAGCAGTACTTC
CASSMVKAGTGKDEQYF
>few|TRBJ1-1|-|TRBV5-1
TGCGCCAGCAGCGTCCTCGAGCGGAACACTGAAGCTTTCTTT
CASSVLERNTEAFF
>-|TRBJ2-3|TRBD2|TRBV3-1/TRBV3-2
TGTGCCAGCAGCCAAGGCGGGGCTAGCGGGATCCATACGCAGTATTTT
CASSQGGASGIHTQYF
>-|TRBJ2-1|-|TRBV4-1
TGCGCCAGCAGCCAAGGTGGGTGGGGGGAGTCCTACAATGAGCAGTTCTTC
CASSQGGWGESYNEQFF
>-|TRBJ1-2|-|TRBV7-3
TGTGCCAGCAGCTCCGGGACATCCCGAGGGAACTATGGCTACACCTTC
CASSSGTSRGNYGYTF